A single sample gave rise to the 32 T cell receptor beta chains below, sequenced in a study of blood T cell repertoires in COVID-19. TCRdb's table, derived via immunoSEQ multiplex PCR, lists solely in-frame clones and lacks some. The repertoire consists of around 72,000 clones, with 84% occurring once and the leading ten covering about 4.4%. The sample taken for sequencing was peripheral blood. These receptors all come from a woman aged 55-70 years with acute or convalescent COVID-19.

The chain recombines TRBV5-6 with TRBJ2-7; D unclear. Deletions cut 0 bases from V and 1 base from J, with 5 bases between. The CDR3 runs to 13 residues. Germline V CDR1 and CDR2: SGHDT, YYEEEE. In DNA form, the CDR3 reads TGTGCCAGCAGCTTGGGGCGGTCCTACGAGCAGTACTTC. Translation gives CASSLGRSYEQYF.

CDR3 in DNA: TGCAGTGCTCGGACAGGGGAAGGCTACACCTTC. Translated: CSARTGEGYTF. The chain uses TRBV20-1 and TRBJ1-2; 9 bases are shared with TRBD1. The CDR3 extends over 11 amino acids. V was clipped by 5 bases and J by 8 bases; unmatched bases: 3. From germline, CDR1 is DFQATT and CDR2 SNEGSKA (reference sequence).

The V and J genes are TRBV29-1 and TRBJ1-4; D remains ambiguous. CDR1 and CDR2 (germline): SQVTM, ANQGSEA. Trimming took off 0 bases at V and 2 bases at J, with 10 bases between the two ends. The CDR3 loop spans 15 amino acids. CDR3 DNA sequence: TGCAGCGTTGAAGATCCCGGGTTGACTAATGAAAAACTGTTTTTT. Translating gives CSVEDPGLTNEKLFF.

The J gene is TRBJ1-3, the V gene TRBV5-1, with 8 bases fitting TRBD1. Unmatched junction bases numbered 4, after V lost 4 bases and J lost 4 bases. Germline CDR1 reads SGHRS; CDR2 reads YFSETQ. The CDR3 is made up of 14 amino acids. The CDR3 sequence: CASSMDREGNTIYF. The CDR3 DNA is TGCGCCAGCAGCATGGACAGGGAAGGAAACACCATATATTTT.

The J gene is TRBJ2-5, the V gene TRBV7-2, with D hard to call. CDR3 length equals 13 residues. Trimming removed 0 bases from V and 5 bases from J, with 7 bases in between. From germline, CDR1 is SGHTA and CDR2 FQGNSA. The CDR3 here is CASSLARYETQYF. The CDR3 coding sequence is TGTGCCAGCAGCTTAGCGCGATACGAGACCCAGTACTTC.

The CDR3 DNA reads as TGTGCCAGCAGCTGGAGGGACGTACGTGACGAGCAGTACTTC. Its protein product is CASSWRDVRDEQYF. The V gene is TRBV7-9, the J gene TRBJ2-7, with D perhaps TRBD2 (6 bases). CDR1 is SEHNR, CDR2 FQNEAQ, per germline (reference sequence). V was shortened by 4 bases and J by 5 bases, with 15 bases between the two germline ends. This CDR3 spans 14 amino acids.

The chain uses TRBV5-1 and TRBJ2-7, with 10 bases lining up with TRBD2. The CDR3 length is 15 residues. Looked up from germline, CDR1 is SGHRS and CDR2 is YFSETQ. Losses at the gene ends were 2 bases for V and 7 bases for J; bases not matched to a gene: 9. The CDR3 DNA reads TGCGCCAGCAGCTTAGGAGCGGGGGGGCCTGCGGAGCAGTACTTC. Encoded protein: CASSLGAGGPAEQYF. The full variable domain, rest sourced from reference TRBV5-1 and TRBJ2-7, is KAGVTQTPRYLIKTRGQQVTLSCSPISGHRSVSWYQQTPGQGLQFLFEYFSETQRNKGNFPGRFSGRQFSNSRSEMNVSTLELGDSALYLCASSLGAGGPAEQYFGPGTRLTVT.

The rearrangement links TRBV29-1 to TRBJ2-7; 7 nucleotides agree with TRBD1. The CDR3 runs to 14 residues. Unmatched junction bases numbered 6, after V lost 1 base and J lost 3 bases. Germline values: CDR1 SQVTM, CDR2 ANQGSEA. CDR3 in amino acids: CSVEGTGLGYEQYF. CDR3 DNA: TGCAGCGTTGAAGGGACAGGCTTGGGCTACGAGCAGTACTTC.

This chain connects TRBV7-6 to TRBJ1-1; 10 bases are shared with TRBD1. The CDR3 has 18 residues. CDR1 SGHVS and CDR2 FNYEAQ come from the germline V gene. Germline trimming cut 1 base from V and 5 bases from J; bases unmatched to any gene: 13. CDR3 loop: CASSLVPQGTGDETEAFF. Here the CDR3 DNA reads TGTGCCAGCAGCTTAGTGCCCCAGGGGACAGGGGACGAGACTGAAGCTTTCTTT.

This rearrangement joins TRBV18 to TRBJ2-2, with D possibly being TRBD2 (6 bases). V dropped 3 bases and J dropped 0 bases, with 11 bases sitting between them. The CDR3 covers 16 residues. Germline CDR1 reads KGHSH; CDR2 reads LQKENI. The CDR3 protein is CASSPGERANTGELFF. The CDR3 DNA reads as TGTGCCAGCTCACCGGGGGAGCGGGCGAACACCGGGGAGCTGTTTTTT.

V is TRBV15 and J is TRBJ2-1; TRBD1 might be the D (6 bases). CDR1 is LNHNV and CDR2 is YYDKDF in the germline V gene (reference sequence). V was trimmed by 0 bases and J by 8 bases, leaving 14 bases between them. This CDR3 comprises 15 residues. The DNA for the CDR3 is TGTGCCACCAGCAGAGATATACAGGGTAGCGATGAGCAGTTCTTC. This translates into CATSRDIQGSDEQFF.

This clone was detected a few times. The sample holds other DNA sequences that translate to the same CDR3. The chain combines TRBV19 with TRBJ1-3; 10 bases map to TRBD1. This CDR3 region has 15 residues. V shed 6 bases and J 1 base; nucleotides not matched to a gene: 3. Germline CDR1 LNHDA, CDR2 SQIVND (reference sequence). CDR3 bases: TGTGCCAGTAGGCCGGACAGGGGGTCTGGAAACACCATATATTTT. It codes for CASRPDRGSGNTIYF.

This rearrangement joins TRBV21-1 to TRBJ2-1; the D call of TRBD1 is as the table states it, not checked on the DNA. TRBV21-1 is shown as a pseudogene. The CDR3 extends over 15 amino acids. CDR3 nucleotide sequence: TGTGCCAGCAGCAAAGGGGGACAGGGGGCAAATGAGCAGTTCTTC. It encodes CASSKGGQGANEQFF.

This sequence joins TRBV2 and TRBJ2-5, with 11 bases that match TRBD2. Germline assignment: CDR1 SNHLY and CDR2 FYNNEI. The V and J ends lost 2 bases and 4 bases, in that order; junction bases with no gene match: 3. The CDR3 is 15 amino acids. CDR3 residues: CASSESLAGGETQYF. DNA for the CDR3: TGTGCCAGCAGTGAAAGCCTAGCGGGGGGAGAGACCCAGTACTTC.

The chain couples TRBV7-6 to TRBJ2-5, with 7 bases matching TRBD1. Germline trimming cut 5 bases from V and 5 bases from J; bases unmatched to any gene: 14. The CDR3 extends over 16 amino acids. CDR1 SGHVS and CDR2 FNYEAQ come from the germline V gene. CDR3 coding DNA: TGTGCCAGCAGCCTACAGGGACAGTTAAGCCCCGAGACCCAGTACTTC. This encodes CASSLQGQLSPETQYF.

The V call is TRBV7-9, the J call TRBJ2-1; D might be TRBD2 (5 bases). The V gene lost 0 bases and the J gene lost 0 bases, with 6 bases spanning the gap. Germline CDR1 and CDR2: SEHNR and FQNEAQ (reference sequence). This CDR3 region has 15 residues. CDR3 in DNA: TGTGCCAGCAGCTTAGCAGGGAGCTCCTACAATGAGCAGTTCTTC. Its protein product is CASSLAGSSYNEQFF.

The CDR3 bases are TGTGCCAGCATAAGGACAGAAGCCTATGGCTACACCTTC. This encodes CASIRTEAYGYTF. The V and J genes are TRBV6-5 and TRBJ1-2, with a weak D call TRBD1 (6 bases). Trimming removed 7 bases from V and 4 bases from J, with 13 bases in between. This CDR3 has 13 residues. Germline V gene lookup returns CDR1 MNHEY and CDR2 SVGAGI.

This rearrangement joins TRBV19 to TRBJ1-2; maybe TRBD1 (5 bases). CDR1 and CDR2 (germline): LNHDA, SQIVND (reference sequence). The CDR3 is made up of 14 amino acids. V shed 2 bases and J shed 4 bases, with 11 bases lying between them. This CDR3 reads CASSIQTVGYGYTF. The DNA for the CDR3 is TGTGCCAGTAGTATACAGACAGTGGGCTATGGCTACACCTTC.

J is TRBJ2-2 and V is TRBV19; 8 nucleotides line up with TRBD1. Germline V gene sequence: CDR1 LNHDA, CDR2 SQIVND (reference sequence). The CDR3 extends over 13 amino acids. V was pared by 6 bases and J by 5 bases, with 2 bases of the junction left unmatched. The CDR3 sequence: CASRGQGTGELFF. CDR3 coding DNA: TGTGCCAGTAGAGGACAGGGAACCGGGGAGCTGTTTTTT.

The chain couples TRBV24-1 to TRBJ2-2, with 11 bases fitting TRBD1. There are 16 residues in the CDR3. Germline V lookup: CDR1 KGHDR, CDR2 SFDVKD. Trimming cost V 5 bases and J 6 bases; bases outside gene matches: 7. The CDR3 spells CATSARTGGAPGELFF. CDR3 coding DNA: TGTGCCACCAGTGCCCGGACAGGGGGCGCCCCCGGGGAGCTGTTTTTT.

Here the CDR3 DNA reads TGTGCCAGCAGCTTAGCGCGACAGACATTTCAGTATTTT. It specifies CASSLARQTFQYF. The chain carries TRBV7-9 and TRBJ2-3; tentatively, D is TRBD1 (5 bases). Germline V lookup: CDR1 SEHNR, CDR2 FQNEAQ (reference sequence). This CDR3 has 13 residues. Trimming removed 0 bases at V and 12 bases at J, with 13 bases between.

V and J are TRBV6-5 and TRBJ1-1; 11 bases are a match to TRBD1. This CDR3 is built from 15 residues. The V segment lost 5 bases and the J segment 6 bases; nucleotides outside the gene matches: 8. Germline CDR1 and CDR2: MNHEY and SVGAGI. The CDR3 here is CASSPRTGGTAEAFF. CDR3 DNA: TGTGCCAGCAGTCCACGGACAGGGGGCACCGCTGAAGCTTTCTTT.

V and J are TRBV7-9 and TRBJ2-3; TRBD2 matches 8 bases. CDR3 length: 15 residues. Germline V gene sequence: CDR1 SEHNR, CDR2 FQNEAQ (reference sequence). Trimming cost V 2 bases and J 2 bases; bases outside gene matches: 3. The CDR3 region is CASSLSGGFTDTQYF. CDR3 nucleotides: TGTGCCAGCAGCTTAAGCGGGGGCTTCACAGATACGCAGTATTTT.

The chain recombines TRBV18 with TRBJ2-7, with TRBD1 matching over 11 bases. Per the germline V gene, CDR1 is KGHSH and CDR2 is LQKENI. This CDR3 spans 15 amino acids. Trimming cost V 6 bases and J 0 bases; bases outside gene matches: 4. In DNA, the CDR3 is TGTGCCAGCTCCAGGGGGACAGGGGGCTCCTACGAGCAGTACTTC. This codes for CASSRGTGGSYEQYF. Full variable domain (remainder filled in from reference TRBV18 and TRBJ2-7): NAGVMQNPRHLVRRRGQEARLRCSPMKGHSHVYWYRQLPEEGLKFMVYLQKENIIDESGMPKERFSAEFPKEGPSILRIQQVVRGDSAAYFCASSRGTGGSYEQYFGPGTRLTVT.

This clone was seen only once. The chain couples TRBV5-1 to TRBJ2-3; D gene uncertain. V lost 0 bases and J 0 bases, leaving 8 bases between the germline ends. The V gene's germline CDR1 is SGHRS and CDR2 YFSETQ. The CDR3 totals 15 residues. The CDR3 nucleotides are TGCGCCAGCAGCTTGGCTCCACTGAGCACAGATACGCAGTATTTT. This sequence encodes CASSLAPLSTDTQYF.

The chain uses TRBV7-6 and TRBJ2-7; 11 nucleotides line up with TRBD2. J was trimmed by 4 bases and V by 2 bases; bases with no gene match: 4. The CDR3 has 15 residues. Germline CDR1 reads SGHVS; CDR2 reads FNYEAQ. This chain's CDR3 is CASSLSASGGYEQYF. In DNA form, the CDR3 reads TGTGCCAGCAGCTTAAGTGCTAGCGGGGGGTACGAGCAGTACTTC.

The chain has TRBV21-1 and TRBJ1-2; the DNA was not used to check the table's D call, TRBD1. TRBV21-1 counts as a pseudogene. The CDR3 contains 15 residues. The DNA for the CDR3 is TGTGCCAGCAGCCCTAAAGGACAGGGGAACTATGGCTACACCTTC. It translates to CASSPKGQGNYGYTF.

This chain connects TRBV10-3 to TRBJ1-1; TRBD1 matches 7 bases. Per germline, CDR1 ENHRY and CDR2 SYGVKD. J gave up 1 base and V 2 bases, and 10 bases lay outside the gene matches. The CDR3 consists of 17 residues. The CDR3 region has the DNA TGTGCCATCAGTGAGCCAACACCCGACAGGGCGAACACTGAAGCTTTCTTT. It is translated as CAISEPTPDRANTEAFF.

This chain joins TRBV30 and TRBJ1-4; 7 nucleotides line up with TRBD1. Germline V gene data show CDR1 as GTSNPN and CDR2 as SVGIG (reference sequence). The CDR3 is 16 amino acids. Trimming removed 2 bases from V and 5 bases from J; junction bases left unmatched: 11. CDR3 sequence reads: CAWSPLRTGSNEKLFF. DNA for the CDR3: TGTGCCTGGAGTCCACTCCGGACAGGATCGAATGAAAAACTGTTTTTT.

This chain connects TRBV7-8 to TRBJ1-3; D unresolved. The V and J ends lost 5 bases and 2 bases respectively, with 13 bases between them. The CDR3 has 15 residues. Per germline, CDR1 SGHVS and CDR2 FQNEAQ. This CDR3 reads CASSPLSGAGNTIYF. The CDR3 nucleotides read TGTGCCAGCAGCCCTCTGTCCGGGGCTGGAAACACCATATATTTT.

The rearrangement uses TRBV5-1 and TRBJ2-5; 13 positions agree with TRBD2. The CDR3 is 18 amino acids. After removal of 4 bases from V and 2 bases from J, the junction contained 11 bases not matched to a gene. Per germline, CDR1 SGHRS and CDR2 YFSETQ. The CDR3 is CASSLKPALAGGQETQYF. DNA of the CDR3: TGCGCCAGCAGCCTAAAACCTGCACTAGCGGGGGGGCAAGAGACCCAGTACTTC.

The chain combines TRBV5-1 with TRBJ2-1; 13 bases align to TRBD2. The CDR3 has 14 residues. Germline values: CDR1 SGHRS, CDR2 YFSETQ. The J segment lost 9 bases and the V segment lost 5 bases, leaving 5 bases of the junction unmatched. CDR3 sequence (DNA): TGCGCCAGCAGTTCGGGACTAGCGGGATCTGAGCAGTTCTTC. Protein: CASSSGLAGSEQFF.